This is a list of T cell receptor beta chains from one sample in a study of T cells in Graves' hyperthyroidism and ophthalmopathy. One entry per CDR3 protein, called by TCRdb with MiXCR from the multiplex PCR reads. The data contain approximately 700,000 distinct CDR3 sequences, roughly 17% of them singletons. The sample taken for sequencing was blood. Every receptor here comes from a man younger than 35 with Graves' hyperthyroidism. The CDR3 runs from the conserved cysteine through the conserved F or W. The D gene is left open where the match is weak. For some rows the clone size is stated as once, few or many, or as a class when expanded; others skip it.

D	V	J	length	size	CDR3	DNA
TRBD1	TRBV6-2/TRBV6-3	TRBJ2-2	15	.	CASIGRTGGPGELFF	TGTGCCAGCATTGGGCGGACAGGGGGCCCCGGGGAGCTGTTTTTT
.	TRBV20-1	TRBJ2-7	10	.	CSASGQEQYF	TGCAGTGCTAGCGGTCAAGAGCAGTACTTC
.	TRBV3-1	TRBJ2-7	15	.	CASSPMGTGGYEQYF	TGTGCCAGCAGCCCGATGGGGACTGGGGGCTACGAGCAGTACTTC
.	TRBV4-2	TRBJ2-5	16	.	CASSQETAHPSSAQYF	TGTGCCAGCAGCCAAGAAACCGCACACCCCTCTTCGGCCCAGTACTTC
.	TRBV20-1	TRBJ2-7	13	.	CSARGRGSYEQYF	TGCAGTGCCCGGGGTCGGGGTTCCTACGAGCAGTACTTC
.	TRBV20-1	TRBJ2-4	15	many	CSTFYPRGGGNIQYF	TGCAGTACCTTCTACCCCCGGGGAGGAGGAAACATTCAGTACTTC
TRBD1	TRBV4-2	TRBJ1-1	19	.	CASSRHYGTGAGRNTEAFF	TGTGCCAGCAGTCGCCATTATGGGACAGGGGCCGGCCGGAACACTGAAGCTTTCTTT
TRBD2	TRBV19	TRBJ2-1	16	few	CASSIGGVAGRNEQFF	TGTGCCAGTAGTATCGGGGGGGTAGCGGGACGAAATGAGCAGTTCTTC
.	TRBV18	TRBJ2-1	16	many	CASSPPVTAGDNEQFF	TGTGCCAGCTCACCACCGGTGACAGCGGGCGACAATGAGCAGTTCTTC
TRBD2	TRBV12-3/TRBV12-4	TRBJ2-3	15	many	CASSLASGGTDTQYF	TGTGCCAGCAGTTTAGCTAGCGGGGGCACAGATACGCAGTATTTT
.	TRBV30	TRBJ1-2	13	many	CAWSVVGNGGYTF	TGTGCCTGGAGTGTAGTAGGGAATGGCGGCTACACCTTC
.	TRBV19	TRBJ2-7	13	many	CASSIERGYEQYF	TGTGCCAGTAGTATAGAAAGGGGCTACGAGCAGTACTTC
.	TRBV7-3	TRBJ2-4	12	few	CASSLGPGIQYF	TGTGCCAGCAGCCTCGGACCGGGAATTCAGTACTTC
.	TRBV18	TRBJ1-2	15	.	CASSPPARHSYGYTF	TGTGCCAGCTCACCACCTGCCCGGCACTCCTATGGCTACACCTTC
.	TRBV6-4	TRBJ2-7	17	.	CASSYFGRGQGNYEQYF	TGTGCCAGCAGTTACTTCGGTCGGGGGCAGGGCAACTACGAGCAGTACTTC
.	TRBV7-9	TRBJ2-3	14	many	CASSLAHRTDTQYF	TGTGCCAGCAGCTTAGCGCATCGGACAGATACGCAGTATTTT
.	TRBV2	TRBJ2-2	15	few	CASSGSSAHTGELFF	TGTGCCAGCAGTGGGTCCAGCGCACACACCGGGGAGCTGTTTTTT
TRBD1	TRBV4-1	TRBJ2-3	17	.	CASSRLSGQGGADTQYF	TGCGCCAGCAGTCGGCTCTCGGGACAGGGAGGTGCAGATACGCAGTATTTT
TRBD1	TRBV19	TRBJ1-1	16	few	CASSIDPGQGNTEAFF	TGTGCCAGTAGTATAGATCCAGGACAGGGGAACACTGAAGCTTTCTTT
.	TRBV27	TRBJ1-2	12	.	CASMGDNYGYTF	TGTGCCAGCATGGGGGACAACTATGGCTACACCTTC
.	TRBV18	TRBJ2-5	13	many	CASSAGRRETQYF	TGTGCCAGCTCCGCGGGGCGTCGGGAGACCCAGTACTTC
.	TRBV20-1	TRBJ2-5	12	few	CSASQIQETQYF	TGCAGTGCTTCACAGATTCAAGAGACCCAGTACTTC
TRBD1	TRBV28	TRBJ2-7	16	many	CASSLDRERRSYEQYF	TGTGCCAGCAGTCTGGACAGGGAACGGAGGTCCTACGAGCAGTACTTC
TRBD1	TRBV28	TRBJ2-7	14	few	CASSPRTGYYEQYF	TGTGCCAGCAGTCCCCGGACAGGATACTACGAGCAGTACTTC
.	TRBV14	TRBJ2-3	15	.	CASSLGLTGADTQYF	TGTGCCAGCAGCCTGGGACTCACTGGCGCAGATACGCAGTATTTT
TRBD1	TRBV2	TRBJ1-5	14	.	CASSVKGGDQPQHF	TGTGCCAGCAGTGTGAAAGGGGGCGATCAGCCCCAGCATTTT
TRBD1	TRBV4-3	TRBJ2-5	16	.	CASSQGTGGLRETQYF	TGCGCCAGCAGCCAAGGGACAGGGGGCTTAAGGGAGACCCAGTACTTC
TRBD2	TRBV10-2	TRBJ2-3	14	.	CASQAGVVIDTQYF	TGCGCCAGCCAAGCGGGAGTCGTCATTGATACGCAGTATTTT
TRBD1	TRBV9	TRBJ1-4	15	few	CASSVTGDPNEKLFF	TGTGCCAGCAGCGTGACAGGGGACCCTAATGAAAAACTGTTTTTT
.	TRBV7-9	TRBJ1-2	15	many	CASSLIGTDSYGYTF	TGTGCCAGCAGCTTAATTGGAACGGATTCCTATGGCTACACCTTC
TRBD2	TRBV7-9	TRBJ2-1	18	few	CTSTLPGLAGGAGNEQFF	TGTACCAGCACCCTGCCGGGACTAGCGGGAGGGGCAGGGAATGAGCAGTTCTTC
.	TRBV7-8	TRBJ2-2	13	.	CASSSPPTGELFF	TGTGCCAGCAGCTCTCCTCCAACCGGGGAGCTGTTTTTT
TRBD2	TRBV5-5	TRBJ2-1	16	many	CASSYSGLAGGSEQFF	TGTGCCAGCAGTTATTCGGGACTAGCGGGAGGAAGTGAGCAGTTCTTC
.	TRBV7-8	TRBJ1-2	18	.	CASSLGRGVHSPNYGYTF	TGTGCCAGCAGCTTAGGGAGGGGAGTTCATAGCCCTAACTATGGCTACACCTTC
TRBD2	TRBV5-1	TRBJ2-7	15	few	CASSLDGGSLGEQYF	TGCGCCAGCAGCTTGGACGGGGGGAGTCTTGGCGAGCAGTACTTC
.	TRBV30	TRBJ2-2	14	many	CAWSIDRGTGELFF	TGTGCCTGGAGTATAGACCGCGGCACCGGGGAGCTGTTTTTT
.	TRBV28	TRBJ1-1	13	many	CASSQVSLTEAFF	TGTGCCAGCAGCCAGGTCTCACTCACTGAAGCTTTCTTT
.	TRBV5-8	TRBJ2-7	16	.	CASSGYRQLYPQEQYF	TGTGCCAGCAGCGGTTACCGCCAACTGTACCCTCAGGAGCAGTACTTC
.	TRBV11-3	TRBJ2-3	16	.	CASSPRDFFSSDTQYF	TGTGCCAGCAGCCCGCGGGACTTCTTCTCTTCAGATACGCAGTATTTT
TRBD2	TRBV18	TRBJ2-5	15	.	CASDIREGLRETQYF	TGTGCCAGCGACATCCGGGAGGGCCTCAGGGAGACCCAGTACTTC
.	TRBV12-3/TRBV12-4	TRBJ2-7	13	many	CASSFSATYEQYF	TGTGCCAGCAGTTTTTCAGCGACCTACGAGCAGTACTTC
.	TRBV20-1	TRBJ2-3	13	few	CSAPLLSTDTQYF	TGCAGTGCCCCACTACTCAGCACAGATACGCAGTATTTT
.	TRBV28	TRBJ2-3	14	.	CASSHPILTDTQYF	TGTGCCAGCAGTCACCCGATTTTGACAGATACGCAGTATTTT
TRBD2	TRBV9	TRBJ2-7	16	few	CASSVASIAGQYEQYF	TGTGCCAGCAGCGTAGCCTCGATAGCGGGACAATACGAGCAGTACTTC
.	TRBV20-1	TRBJ2-3	11	.	CSAVKGDTQYF	TGCAGTGCTGTAAAAGGAGATACGCAGTATTTT
.	TRBV13	TRBJ1-4	15	many	CASSPDRATNEKLFF	TGTGCCAGCTCACCAGACAGAGCAACTAATGAAAAACTGTTTTTT